This T cell receptor (beta chain) came from a study of T-cell reconstitution after alpha-beta-depleted transplantation in children. Overall study findings and caveats: In patients about two months after transplant, alpha-beta T cells reportedly arose from several hundred expanded graft clones.

This clonotype showed up many times. What it binds is unknown. The CDR3 sequence is 14 residues long. After removal of 7 bases from V and 7 bases from J, the junction contained 7 bases not matched to a gene. CDR1 and CDR2 (germline): LGHDT, YNNKEL (reference sequence). The TCRbeta library was prepared with unique molecular identifiers. TCRdb reanalysed the PCR reads using MiXCR and keeps one entry per CDR3 protein. The top ten hold 35% to 40% of the sample, which has over 200,000 distinct CDR3 sequences, roughly 8.1% seen once. This chain links TRBV3-1 with TRBJ2-1; 10 nucleotides line up with TRBD2. This clonotype was sampled from a male patient between 2 and 15 years old who had a stem cell transplant for acute myeloid leukemia, so the T cells may come from the graft donor. The sequencing here drew on PBMCs, mostly from graft donor cells, taken 360 days after TCRalphabeta/CD19-depleted stem cell transplant. Written as DNA, the CDR3 is TGTGCCAGCACCCGCGGGACTAGCGTAAATGAGCAGTTCTTC. Translated, it gives CASTRGTSVNEQFF.